One and the same sample provided the 8 T cell receptor beta chains below, sequenced in a study of naive and memory T cell subsets. The beta constant-region primer was an equimolar mix of two oligonucleotides covering TRBC1 and TRBC2. TCRdb re-analysed the UMI-ligation and nested PCR reads in MiXCR, keeping a single row per CDR3 protein. The profile shows around 90,000 distinct CDR3 sequences, about 7% of them singletons. Input material: central memory CD4+ T cells from blood. Receptors were obtained from a human donor in good health.

In this sample, this clonotype turned up many times. CDR3 sequence reads: CASSSPGLYGYTF. For the CDR3, the DNA is TGTGCCAGCAGTTCACCGGGCCTCTATGGCTACACCTTC. The V call is TRBV7-2, the J call TRBJ1-2; D is unresolved. The CDR3 covers 13 residues. The germline gives CDR1 SGHTA, CDR2 FQGNSA. Trimming left V 6 bases short and J 4 bases short, with 12 bases between. Using reference TRBV7-2 and TRBJ1-2 for the parts outside the CDR3, the full variable domain is GAGVSQSPSNKVTEKGKDVELRCDPISGHTALYWYRQSLGQGLEFLIYFQGNSAPDKSGLPSDRFSAERTGGSVSTLTIQRTQQEDSAVYLCASSSPGLYGYTFGSGTRLTVV.

At least ten counts were recorded for this clonotype. The chain employs TRBV4-3 and TRBJ1-2, with 7 bases that match TRBD1. The germline V gene encodes CDR1 LGHNA and CDR2 YSLEER. This CDR3 region has 15 residues. After removal of 3 bases from V and 2 bases from J, the junction contained 6 bases not matched to a gene. CDR3 amino acids: CASSQAGTANYGYTF. The CDR3 DNA reads as TGCGCCAGCAGCCAGGCCGGGACAGCGAACTATGGCTACACCTTC.

This clonotype occurred many times. This chain links TRBV6-2 or TRBV6-3 with TRBJ1-5; D remains ambiguous. With 0 bases removed from V and 7 bases from J, the gap between germline ends came to 4 bases. The germline gives CDR1 MNHEY, CDR2 SVGEGT. This CDR3 is built from 12 residues. The CDR3 DNA is TGTGCCAGCAGTTACTCAGAACAGCCCCAGCATTTT. Translation: CASSYSEQPQHF.

In its sample, this clonotype was seen many times. The chain is built from TRBV9 and TRBJ1-2; the D gene is possibly TRBD1 (5 bases). Germline lookup yields CDR1 SGDLS and CDR2 YYNGEE. The V end was cut by 4 bases, the J end by 3 bases, with 19 bases between. The CDR3 is 16 amino acids. CDR3 sequence: CASSKRGVSYDYGYTF. CDR3 nucleotides: TGTGCCAGCAGCAAAAGGGGCGTCAGCTACGACTATGGCTACACCTTC. Together with reference TRBV9 and TRBJ1-2, the CDR3 gives the full variable domain: DSGVTQTPKHLITATGQRVTLRCSPRSGDLSVYWYQQSLDQGLQFLIQYYNGEERAKGNILERFSAQQFPDLHSELNLSSLELGDSALYFCASSKRGVSYDYGYTFGSGTRLTVV.

The sample holds many counts of this clonotype. The CDR3, as DNA: TGTGCCAGCAGCTACGGCCAGGGGGCCGGCTATGGCTACACCTTC. Translation gives CASSYGQGAGYGYTF. The V call is TRBV7-2, the J call TRBJ1-2; 8 bases fit TRBD1. CDR1 is SGHTA and CDR2 is FQGNSA in the germline V gene. The CDR3 runs 15 residues. With V trimmed by 4 bases and J by 4 bases, 8 bases remained unmatched.

In its sample, this clonotype was seen many times. This chain joins TRBV21-1 and TRBJ2-7; the table gives TRBD1 as D, unverified against the DNA. TRBV21-1 is annotated as a pseudogene. The CDR3 runs 13 residues. CDR3 bases: TGTGCCAGCAGCCCGGCGCAGGCCTACGAGCAGTACTTC. This sequence encodes CASSPAQAYEQYF.

This rearrangement joins TRBV6-6 to TRBJ1-2, with 7 bases matching TRBD1. V lost 2 bases and J lost 2; bases outside the gene matches: 8. Germline lookup yields CDR1 MNHNY and CDR2 SVGAGI (reference sequence). CDR3 size: 16 residues. This chain's CDR3 is CASSYGQGELNYGYTF. The CDR3, as DNA: TGTGCCAGCAGTTACGGGCAGGGGGAATTGAACTATGGCTACACCTTC.

This clonotype was seen ten or more times. The rearrangement links TRBV7-8 to TRBJ2-5; 11 nucleotides align to TRBD2. This CDR3 has 16 amino acids. The trim removed 1 base at V and 5 bases at J, leaving 6 bases unmatched. CDR1 is SGHVS and CDR2 is FQNEAQ in the germline V gene. The CDR3 reads CASSLVLAGGLETQYF. The CDR3 coding sequence is TGTGCCAGCAGCTTAGTGTTAGCGGGGGGGCTTGAGACCCAGTACTTC.